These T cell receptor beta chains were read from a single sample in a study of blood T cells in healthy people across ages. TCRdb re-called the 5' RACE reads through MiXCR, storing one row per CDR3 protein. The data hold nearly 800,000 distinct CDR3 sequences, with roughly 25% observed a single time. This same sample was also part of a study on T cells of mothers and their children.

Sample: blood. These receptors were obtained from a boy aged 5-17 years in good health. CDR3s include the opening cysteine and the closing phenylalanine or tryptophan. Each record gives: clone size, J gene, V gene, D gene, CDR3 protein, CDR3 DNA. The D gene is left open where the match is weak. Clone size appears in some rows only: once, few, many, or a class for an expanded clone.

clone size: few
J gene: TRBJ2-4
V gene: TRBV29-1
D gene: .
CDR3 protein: CSVESENIQYF
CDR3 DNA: TGTAGCGTTGAATCGGAAAACATTCAGTACTTC

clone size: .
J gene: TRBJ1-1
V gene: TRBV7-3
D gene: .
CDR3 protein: CASSLKPGSTEAFF
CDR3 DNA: TGTGCCAGCAGCTTAAAGCCGGGTAGCACTGAAGCTTTCTTT

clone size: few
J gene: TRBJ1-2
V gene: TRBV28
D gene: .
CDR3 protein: CAASRGRGYGYTF
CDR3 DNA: TGTGCTGCTAGCCGGGGCAGGGGCTATGGCTACACCTTC

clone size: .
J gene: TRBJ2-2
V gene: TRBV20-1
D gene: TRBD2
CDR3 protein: CSARGTTPTGELFF
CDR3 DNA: TGCAGTGCTAGGGGGACTACCCCCACCGGGGAGCTGTTTTTT

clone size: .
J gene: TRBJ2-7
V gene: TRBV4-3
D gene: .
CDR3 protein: CASSQDLTVSYEQYF
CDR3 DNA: TGCGCCAGCAGCCAAGATCTGACGGTATCCTACGAGCAGTACTTC

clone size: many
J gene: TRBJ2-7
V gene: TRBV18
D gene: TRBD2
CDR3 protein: CASSPSSGGEQYF
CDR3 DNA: TGTGCCAGCTCACCGTCTAGCGGAGGGGAGCAGTACTTC

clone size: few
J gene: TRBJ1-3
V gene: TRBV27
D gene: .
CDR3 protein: CASSSHRSSGNTIYF
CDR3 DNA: TGTGCCAGCAGTTCCCACCGAAGCTCTGGAAACACCATATATTTT

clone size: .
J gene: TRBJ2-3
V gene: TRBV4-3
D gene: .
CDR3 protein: CASSQVWLRGADTQYF
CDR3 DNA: TGCGCCAGCAGCCAAGTCTGGTTGAGGGGGGCAGATACGCAGTATTTT

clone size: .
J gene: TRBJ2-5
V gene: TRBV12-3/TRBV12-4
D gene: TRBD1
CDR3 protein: CASRGDRGPGETQYF
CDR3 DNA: TGTGCCAGCAGAGGCGACAGGGGGCCAGGAGAGACCCAGTACTTC

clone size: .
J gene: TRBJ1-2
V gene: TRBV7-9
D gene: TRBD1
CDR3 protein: CASSLGVQGGHGYTF
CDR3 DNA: TGTGCCAGCAGCTTAGGGGTACAGGGGGGACATGGCTACACCTTC

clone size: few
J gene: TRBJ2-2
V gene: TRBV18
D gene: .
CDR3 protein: CASSPTANTGELFF
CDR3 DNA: TGTGCCAGCTCACCCACAGCGAACACCGGGGAGCTGTTTTTT

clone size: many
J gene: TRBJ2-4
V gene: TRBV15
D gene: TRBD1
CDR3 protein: CATSRDRTGDRAKNIQYF
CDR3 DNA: TGTGCCACCAGCAGAGATCGAACAGGGGACAGAGCCAAAAACATTCAGTACTTC

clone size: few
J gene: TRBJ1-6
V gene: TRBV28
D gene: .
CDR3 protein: CASSPVESRDSPLHF
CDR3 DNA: TGTGCCAGCAGCCCCGTGGAGTCGAGAGATTCACCCCTCCACTTT

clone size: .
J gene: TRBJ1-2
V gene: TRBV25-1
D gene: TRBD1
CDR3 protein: CASSQTGGSDYGYTF
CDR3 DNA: TGTGCCAGCAGCCAAACAGGGGGCTCAGACTATGGCTACACCTTC

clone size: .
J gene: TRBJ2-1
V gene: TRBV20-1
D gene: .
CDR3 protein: CSARSRPSYNEQFF
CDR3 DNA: TGCAGTGCTAGGTCCCGGCCGTCGTACAATGAGCAGTTCTTC

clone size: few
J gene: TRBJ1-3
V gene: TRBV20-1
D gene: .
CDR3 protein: CSAPDAYGNTIYF
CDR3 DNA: TGCAGTGCTCCGGACGCATATGGAAACACCATATATTTT

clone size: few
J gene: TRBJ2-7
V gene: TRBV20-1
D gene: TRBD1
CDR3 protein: CSGMDRESSYEQYF
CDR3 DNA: TGCAGTGGGATGGACAGGGAGAGCTCCTACGAGCAGTACTTC

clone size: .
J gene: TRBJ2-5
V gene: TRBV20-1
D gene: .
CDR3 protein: CSARDPREGGETQYF
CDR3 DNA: TGCAGTGCTAGAGATCCCAGGGAAGGAGGGGAGACCCAGTACTTC

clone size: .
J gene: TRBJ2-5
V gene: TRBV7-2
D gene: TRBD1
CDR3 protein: CASSRQGRVGETQYF
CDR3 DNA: TGTGCCAGCAGCAGACAGGGACGAGTAGGGGAGACCCAGTACTTC

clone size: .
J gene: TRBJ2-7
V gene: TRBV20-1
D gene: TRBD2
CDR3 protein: CSARAQREAYEQYF
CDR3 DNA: TGCAGTGCTAGAGCCCAGCGGGAGGCCTACGAGCAGTACTTC

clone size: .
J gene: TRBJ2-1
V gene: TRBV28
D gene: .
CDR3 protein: CASSKRNEQFF
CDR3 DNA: TGTGCCAGCAGTAAGCGGAATGAGCAGTTCTTC

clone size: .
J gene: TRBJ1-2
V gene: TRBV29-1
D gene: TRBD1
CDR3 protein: CSVDLTGGVNGYTF
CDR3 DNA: TGCAGCGTTGACCTGACAGGGGGCGTAAATGGCTACACCTTC

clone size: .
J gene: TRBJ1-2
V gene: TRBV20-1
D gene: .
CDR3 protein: CSARAGVGYGYTF
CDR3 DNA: TGCAGTGCTAGAGCGGGAGTGGGCTATGGCTACACCTTC

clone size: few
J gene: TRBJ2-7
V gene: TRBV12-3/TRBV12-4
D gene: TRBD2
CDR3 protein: CASSRSLAGFSYEQYF
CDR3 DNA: TGTGCCAGCAGCCGTTCCCTAGCGGGTTTCTCCTACGAGCAGTACTTC

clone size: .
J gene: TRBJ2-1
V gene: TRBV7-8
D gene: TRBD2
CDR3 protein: CASSRSRSGRVHEQFF
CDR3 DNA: TGTGCCAGCAGTAGGTCGCGCAGCGGGAGGGTCCATGAGCAGTTCTTC

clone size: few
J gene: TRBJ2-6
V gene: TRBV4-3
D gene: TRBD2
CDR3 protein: CASSQDAGGSGANVLTF
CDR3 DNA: TGCGCCAGCAGCCAAGATGCGGGGGGCTCTGGGGCCAACGTCCTGACTTTC

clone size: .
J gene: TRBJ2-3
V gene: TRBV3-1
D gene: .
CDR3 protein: CASSLLGRPDTQYF
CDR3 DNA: TGTGCCAGCAGCCTACTAGGGCGGCCAGATACGCAGTATTTT

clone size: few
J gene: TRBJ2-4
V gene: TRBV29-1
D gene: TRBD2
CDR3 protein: CSVEEAGAGNIQYF
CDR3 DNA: TGCAGCGTTGAAGAAGCGGGAGCGGGAAACATTCAGTACTTC

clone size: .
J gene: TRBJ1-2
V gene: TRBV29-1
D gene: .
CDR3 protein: CSVEGGENYGYTF
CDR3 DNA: TGCAGCGTTGAAGGGGGAGAGAACTATGGCTACACCTTC

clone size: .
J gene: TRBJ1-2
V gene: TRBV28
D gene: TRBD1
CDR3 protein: CASSLRNRGFFYTF
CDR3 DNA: TGTGCCAGCAGTTTGCGGAACAGGGGGTTTTTCTACACCTTC

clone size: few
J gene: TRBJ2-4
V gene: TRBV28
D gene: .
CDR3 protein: CASSFFGENIQYF
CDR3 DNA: TGTGCCAGCAGTTTTTTTGGGGAGAACATTCAGTACTTC

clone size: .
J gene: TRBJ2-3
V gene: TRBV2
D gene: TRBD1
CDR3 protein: CASRRDRNTDTQYF
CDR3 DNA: TGTGCCAGCCGACGGGACAGAAACACAGATACGCAGTATTTT

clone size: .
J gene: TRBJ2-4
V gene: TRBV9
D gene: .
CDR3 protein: CASSVGGWDGTKNIQYF
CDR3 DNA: TGTGCCAGCAGCGTCGGAGGTTGGGATGGGACCAAAAACATTCAGTACTTC

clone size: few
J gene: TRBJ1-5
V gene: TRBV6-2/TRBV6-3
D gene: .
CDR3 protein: CASSTDTHQPQHF
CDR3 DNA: TGTGCCAGCAGTACTGACACCCACCAGCCCCAGCATTTT

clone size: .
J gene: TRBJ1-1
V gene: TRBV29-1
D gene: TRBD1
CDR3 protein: CSVTGGSEAFF
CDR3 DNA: TGCAGCGTCACAGGGGGGAGCGAAGCTTTCTTT

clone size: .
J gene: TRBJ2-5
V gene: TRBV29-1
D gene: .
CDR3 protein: CSVETQTPGTQYF
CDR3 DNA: TGCAGCGTTGAGACGCAAACCCCAGGGACCCAGTACTTC

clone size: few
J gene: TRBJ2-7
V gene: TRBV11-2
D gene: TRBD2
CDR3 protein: CASSLATSGSYEQYF
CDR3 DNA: TGTGCCAGCAGCTTAGCGACTAGCGGGAGTTACGAGCAGTACTTC

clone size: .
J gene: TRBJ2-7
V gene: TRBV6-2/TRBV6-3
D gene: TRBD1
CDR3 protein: CASTKSGQTYEQYF
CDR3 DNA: TGTGCCAGCACCAAATCGGGACAGACCTACGAGCAGTACTTC

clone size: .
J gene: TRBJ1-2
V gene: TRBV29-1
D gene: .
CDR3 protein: CSAGSAGYDYGYTF
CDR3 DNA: TGCAGCGCTGGTTCAGCAGGGTACGACTATGGCTACACCTTC

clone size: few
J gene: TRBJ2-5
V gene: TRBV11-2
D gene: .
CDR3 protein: CASSLLGGGSGQETQYF
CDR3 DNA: TGTGCCAGCAGCTTATTAGGTGGGGGTAGCGGCCAAGAGACCCAGTACTTC

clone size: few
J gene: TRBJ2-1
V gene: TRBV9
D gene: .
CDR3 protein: CASSVGDTPYNEQFF
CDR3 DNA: TGTGCCAGCAGCGTAGGGGACACCCCCTACAATGAGCAGTTCTTC

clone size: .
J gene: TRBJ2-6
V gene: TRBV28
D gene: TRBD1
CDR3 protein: CASKDRLSSGANVLTF
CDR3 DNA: TGTGCCAGCAAGGACAGGTTAAGCTCTGGGGCCAACGTCCTGACTTTC

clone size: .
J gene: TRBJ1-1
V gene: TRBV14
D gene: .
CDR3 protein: CASSQVGVRTEAFF
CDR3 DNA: TGTGCCAGCAGCCAAGTAGGCGTGAGAACTGAAGCTTTCTTT

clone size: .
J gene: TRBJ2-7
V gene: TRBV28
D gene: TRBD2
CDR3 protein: CASSSGGVTSYEQYF
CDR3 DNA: TGTGCCAGCAGTTCCGGGGGGGTGACCTCCTACGAGCAGTACTTC

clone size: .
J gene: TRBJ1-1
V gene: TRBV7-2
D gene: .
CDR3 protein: CASSFETRNTEAFF
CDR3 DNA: TGTGCCAGCAGCTTTGAAACAAGAAACACTGAAGCTTTCTTT

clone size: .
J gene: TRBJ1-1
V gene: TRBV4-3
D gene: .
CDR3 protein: CASSQDWSLNTEAFF
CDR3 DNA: TGCGCCAGCAGCCAAGATTGGAGTCTGAACACTGAAGCTTTCTTT